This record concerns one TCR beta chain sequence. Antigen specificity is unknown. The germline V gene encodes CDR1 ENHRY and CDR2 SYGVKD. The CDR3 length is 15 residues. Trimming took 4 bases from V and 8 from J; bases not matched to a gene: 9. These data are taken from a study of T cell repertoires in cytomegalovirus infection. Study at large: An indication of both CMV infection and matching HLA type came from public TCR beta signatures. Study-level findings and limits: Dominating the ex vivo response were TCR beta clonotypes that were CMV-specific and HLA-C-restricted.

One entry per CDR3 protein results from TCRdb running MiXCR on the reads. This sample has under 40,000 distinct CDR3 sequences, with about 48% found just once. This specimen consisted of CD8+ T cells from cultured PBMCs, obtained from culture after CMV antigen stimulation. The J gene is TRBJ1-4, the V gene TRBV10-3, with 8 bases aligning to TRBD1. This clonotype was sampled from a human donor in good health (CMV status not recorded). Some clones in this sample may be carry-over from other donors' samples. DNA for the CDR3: TGTGCCATCAGTGCGGACAGGGTTAGAGGCGAAAAACTGTTTTTT. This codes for CAISADRVRGEKLFF.